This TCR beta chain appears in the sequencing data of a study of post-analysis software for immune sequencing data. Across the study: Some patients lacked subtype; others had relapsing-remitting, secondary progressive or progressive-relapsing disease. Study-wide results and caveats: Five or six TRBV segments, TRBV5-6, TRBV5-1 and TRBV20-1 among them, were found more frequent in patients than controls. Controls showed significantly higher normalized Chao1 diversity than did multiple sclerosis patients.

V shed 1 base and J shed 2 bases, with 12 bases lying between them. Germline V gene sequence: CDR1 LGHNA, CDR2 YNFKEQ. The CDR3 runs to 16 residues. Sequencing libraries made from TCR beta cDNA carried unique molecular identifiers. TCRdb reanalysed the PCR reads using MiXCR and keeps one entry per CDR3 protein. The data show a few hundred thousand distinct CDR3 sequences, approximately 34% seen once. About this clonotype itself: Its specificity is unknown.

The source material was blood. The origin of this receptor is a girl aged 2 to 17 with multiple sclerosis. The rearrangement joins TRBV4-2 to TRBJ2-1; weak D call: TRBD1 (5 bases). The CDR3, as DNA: TGTGCCAGCAGCCAAGTTGGTGGGGCCCCCTACAATGAGCAGTTCTTC. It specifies CASSQVGGAPYNEQFF.